These T cell receptor beta chains were read from a single sample in a study of patients and donors after allogeneic stem cell transplantation. MiXCR was run by TCRdb on the RT-PCR reads, yielding one entry per CDR3 protein. Among some 200,000 distinct CDR3 sequences listed, 41% were seen once. The sequencing input was blood, either unsorted or a sorted T cell fraction (not recorded which). Receptors were obtained from a human donor who was either an allogeneic HSCT recipient or a stem cell or donor lymphocyte infusion donor (not recorded which). It is not recorded whose cells these are; they may come from a transplant donor. Each CDR3 is given with its conserved first and last residue. Fields, in order: V gene, D gene, clone size, J gene, CDR3 DNA, CDR3 protein. D genes are given only for firm matches. The listing skips clone size in some rows; elsewhere it reads once, few, many or a size class.

TRBV4-1	NA	NA	TRBJ1-4	TGCGCCAGCAGCGAAGACACAGGGACTGAAAAACTGTTTTTT	CASSEDTGTEKLFF
TRBV29-1	NA	NA	TRBJ1-2	TGCAGCGCGACCTCTGCCATTAACTATGGCTACACCTTC	CSATSAINYGYTF
TRBV5-4	TRBD2	few	TRBJ2-3	TGTGCCAGCAGCTTCCTAGCGGGAGGGATGGATACGCAGTATTTT	CASSFLAGGMDTQYF
TRBV12-3/TRBV12-4	NA	few	TRBJ1-1	TGTGCCAGCAGTTTAGGAGACCTGAACACTGAAGCTTTCTTT	CASSLGDLNTEAFF
TRBV6-5	NA	few	TRBJ1-2	TGTGCCAGCTCGGGGACCTCCAACAACTATGGCTACACCTTC	CASSGTSNNYGYTF
TRBV19	TRBD1	NA	TRBJ1-2	TGTGCCAGTCCGAACAGGGGCCGTTCTTATGGCTACACCTTC	CASPNRGRSYGYTF
TRBV10-2	NA	NA	TRBJ1-3	TGCGCCAGCAGTGACGGCTCTGGAAACACCATATATTTT	CASSDGSGNTIYF
TRBV12-3/TRBV12-4	TRBD1	NA	TRBJ1-2	TGTGCCAGCAGTCTCAGGGACAGGTCCTTCCTCGATGGCTACACCTTC	CASSLRDRSFLDGYTF
TRBV12-3/TRBV12-4	NA	few	TRBJ1-2	TGTGCCATCACCTGGGGGGGCAGCTCCTATGGCTACACCTTC	CAITWGGSSYGYTF
TRBV18	NA	NA	TRBJ1-1	TGTGCCAGCTCACCGGGGCCCTGGGCTGAAGCTTTCTTT	CASSPGPWAEAFF
TRBV2	TRBD2	NA	TRBJ2-3	TGTGCCAGCAGTGATAGCGGGAGGGCCGAGTATTTT	CASSDSGRAEYF
TRBV12-3/TRBV12-4	NA	NA	TRBJ1-2	TGTGCCAGCAGTTTCCTGGGGGGCTACACCTTC	CASSFLGGYTF
TRBV29-1	TRBD2	NA	TRBJ2-3	TGCAGCGTTGGACTAGCGGATAGCACAGATACGCAGTATTTT	CSVGLADSTDTQYF
TRBV6-1	TRBD1	NA	TRBJ1-2	TGTGCCAGCAGGGGGGACAGGTTGACTAACTATGGCTACACCTTC	CASRGDRLTNYGYTF
TRBV20-1	NA	NA	TRBJ2-7	TGCAGTGCTAGAGAGGAGACTCATGGGTACTTC	CSAREETHGYF
TRBV5-4	TRBD2	NA	TRBJ2-7	TGTGCCAGCAGCTTGAGGGCGGGAGAGGGTTACGAGCAGTACTTC	CASSLRAGEGYEQYF
TRBV6-6	TRBD1	NA	TRBJ1-2	TGTGCCAGCAGTTACTCGGGACAGTTGAACTATGGCTACACCTTC	CASSYSGQLNYGYTF
TRBV12-3/TRBV12-4	NA	NA	TRBJ1-5	TGTGCCGGAATTATACAGAAGGAACTCAATCAGCCCCAGCATTTT	CAGIIQKELNQPQHF
TRBV5-1	NA	NA	TRBJ1-6	TGCGCCAGCAGCTCGACACGGGGAGATTCACCCCTCCACTTT	CASSSTRGDSPLHF
TRBV7-9	NA	NA	TRBJ2-7	TGTGCCAGCAGCTTAAGGGCAGTAAGCTCCTACGAGCAGTACTTC	CASSLRAVSSYEQYF
TRBV6-5	NA	NA	TRBJ2-7	TGTGCCAGCAACAGCGGTAACTACGAGCAGTACTTC	CASNSGNYEQYF
TRBV6-6	NA	few	TRBJ1-5	TGTGCCAGCAGTTACTCGGCGAATCAGCCCCAGCATTTT	CASSYSANQPQHF
TRBV29-1	TRBD1	NA	TRBJ1-2	TGCAGCGCAAGGACAGGGGGCGTTGCATCGGAAGGCTACACCTTC	CSARTGGVASEGYTF
TRBV6-6	TRBD1	few	TRBJ2-7	TGTGCCAGCAGTTACCCCGACAGGGGGTACGAGCAGTACTTC	CASSYPDRGYEQYF
TRBV5-1	TRBD1	NA	TRBJ1-2	TGCGCCAGCAGCTTGGTGGACGGACAGGGGAGTGGCTACACCTTC	CASSLVDGQGSGYTF
TRBV9	TRBD1	few	TRBJ2-5	TGTGCCAGCAGCTACCGGACAGGGGTCCAAGAGACCCAGTACTTC	CASSYRTGVQETQYF
TRBV25-1	NA	once	TRBJ2-3	TGTGCCAGCAGTGAGTCCCCCCCTAGCGTCTTCACAGATACGCAGTATTTT	CASSESPPSVFTDTQYF
TRBV20-1	TRBD1	NA	TRBJ1-1	TGCAGTGCTAGGCAGGGGGCGGAAGCTTTCTTT	CSARQGAEAFF
TRBV5-6	NA	NA	TRBJ2-1	TGTGCCAGCAGCTTACCCGGGGACACGTCGCAGTTCTTC	CASSLPGDTSQFF
TRBV20-1	TRBD2	NA	TRBJ2-7	TGCAGTGCTCACAGCTTTAGCGGGAGGGGATACGAGCAGTACTTC	CSAHSFSGRGYEQYF
TRBV9	NA	NA	TRBJ1-5	TGTGCCAGCAGCGTAGGGGGAGAACAGCCCCAGCATTTT	CASSVGGEQPQHF
TRBV6-5	NA	NA	TRBJ1-1	TGTGCCGGCAGTTACACCGGTAAGGCTGAAGCTTTCTTT	CAGSYTGKAEAFF
TRBV24-1	NA	few	TRBJ1-1	TGTGCCACCAGTCCAGGGCTCCCTTTGACAGAGCAGAACCCTGAAGCTTTCTTT	CATSPGLPLTEQNPEAFF
TRBV12-3/TRBV12-4	NA	NA	TRBJ1-1	TGTGCCAGCAGTTTAGTGCCAAACACTGAAGCTTTCTTT	CASSLVPNTEAFF
TRBV20-1	NA	NA	TRBJ2-7	TGCAGTGCTAGAGATAGGAAGGCAGCTTCCTCCTACGAGCAGTACTTC	CSARDRKAASSYEQYF
TRBV20-1	NA	NA	TRBJ2-1	TGCTGTGCGGCCCCTTTGCGGGACCTTTACAATGAGCAGTTCTTC	CCAAPLRDLYNEQFF
TRBV6-2/TRBV6-3	NA	few	TRBJ1-1	TGTGCCAGCAGTCACGGAGATAGGGCTTTCTTT	CASSHGDRAFF
TRBV6-5	NA	NA	TRBJ1-3	TGTGCCAGCAGTTACTCCTCAGTGATCTCTGGAAACACCATATATTTT	CASSYSSVISGNTIYF
TRBV24-1	TRBD1	few	TRBJ2-2	TGTGCCACCAGCGAAACAGGGGAGACCGGGGAGCTGTTTTTT	CATSETGETGELFF
TRBV29-1	NA	few	TRBJ1-1	TGCAGCGTTGAGGATCCGGGACGGATGAACACTGAAGCTTTCTTT	CSVEDPGRMNTEAFF
TRBV15	NA	NA	TRBJ2-7	TGTGCCACCAGCAGAGCCGACCTAGGCTACTACGAGCAGTACTTC	CATSRADLGYYEQYF
TRBV25-1	TRBD1	NA	TRBJ1-1	TGTGCCAGCAGCGAAACCCGGGCAGGGGGAGGCACTGAAGCTTTCTTT	CASSETRAGGGTEAFF
TRBV12-5	NA	NA	TRBJ1-5	TGTGCTAGTGGTTTGGTACGGGAAGGGAAGAATCAGCCCCAGCATTTT	CASGLVREGKNQPQHF
TRBV27	TRBD2	NA	TRBJ2-1	TGTGCCAGCAGTTTACTCCACCCTGCTAGCGGGATTAGCAATGAGCAGTTCTTC	CASSLLHPASGISNEQFF
TRBV18	NA	few	TRBJ1-1	TGTGCCAGCTCACCACCGACAGCAAACACTGAAGCTTTCTTT	CASSPPTANTEAFF
TRBV12-3/TRBV12-4	NA	few	TRBJ1-3	TGTGCCAGCAGTGCCACAGGGAGCGCTGGAAACACCATATATTTT	CASSATGSAGNTIYF
TRBV7-3	NA	NA	TRBJ1-1	TGTGCCAGCAGCCCCCTTGGGGGGTTGAACACTGAAGCTTTCTTT	CASSPLGGLNTEAFF
TRBV6-2/TRBV6-3	NA	NA	TRBJ2-3	TGTGCCAGCAGTTCTCGTCTCAAGATCTTCGTGGATACGCAGTATTTT	CASSSRLKIFVDTQYF
TRBV20-1	NA	NA	TRBJ1-5	TGCAGTGCTAGAGAATTTGGACCGTATAGCAATCAGCCCCAGCATTTT	CSAREFGPYSNQPQHF
TRBV12-3/TRBV12-4	NA	NA	TRBJ2-3	TGTGCCAGCAGTTCTAGAGGGGCAGATACGCAGTATTTT	CASSSRGADTQYF
TRBV9	NA	once	TRBJ1-2	TGTGCCAGCAGCGTAGGGACAGAGAATGGCTACACCTTC	CASSVGTENGYTF
TRBV19	NA	NA	TRBJ1-2	TGTGCCAGACGACGCTCAGCTAACTATGGCTACACCTTC	CARRRSANYGYTF
TRBV2	NA	once	TRBJ2-1	TGTGCCAGCAGTGAAGCGCTAGGCCATTACAATGAGCAGTTCTTC	CASSEALGHYNEQFF
TRBV30	NA	NA	TRBJ2-5	TGTGCCTGGAATAACCACCAAGAGACCCAGTACTTC	CAWNNHQETQYF
TRBV7-9	TRBD1	NA	TRBJ1-2	TGTGCCAGCACCCTAGGACTTGGGACAGGAACCTATGGCTACACCTTC	CASTLGLGTGTYGYTF
TRBV6-5	TRBD2	few	TRBJ2-3	TGTGCCAGCAGTTTGGGACTAGCGGCTAGCACAGATACGCAGTATTTT	CASSLGLAASTDTQYF
TRBV6-6	NA	NA	TRBJ1-1	TGTGCCAGCAGTTCATCCGACAGTCGTACCCAAGCTTTCTTT	CASSSSDSRTQAFF
TRBV7-2	NA	NA	TRBJ2-1	TGTGCCAGCAGCCCCCAAAAGGATGAAAATGAGCAGTTCTTC	CASSPQKDENEQFF
TRBV12-3/TRBV12-4	NA	NA	TRBJ1-4	TGTGCCAGCAGTTTACCGGACCGAATTGAAAAACTGTTTTTT	CASSLPDRIEKLFF
TRBV28	TRBD1	NA	TRBJ1-6	TGTGCCAGCAGTTCCTCCGGGACAGGGAATTCACCCCTCCACTTT	CASSSSGTGNSPLHF